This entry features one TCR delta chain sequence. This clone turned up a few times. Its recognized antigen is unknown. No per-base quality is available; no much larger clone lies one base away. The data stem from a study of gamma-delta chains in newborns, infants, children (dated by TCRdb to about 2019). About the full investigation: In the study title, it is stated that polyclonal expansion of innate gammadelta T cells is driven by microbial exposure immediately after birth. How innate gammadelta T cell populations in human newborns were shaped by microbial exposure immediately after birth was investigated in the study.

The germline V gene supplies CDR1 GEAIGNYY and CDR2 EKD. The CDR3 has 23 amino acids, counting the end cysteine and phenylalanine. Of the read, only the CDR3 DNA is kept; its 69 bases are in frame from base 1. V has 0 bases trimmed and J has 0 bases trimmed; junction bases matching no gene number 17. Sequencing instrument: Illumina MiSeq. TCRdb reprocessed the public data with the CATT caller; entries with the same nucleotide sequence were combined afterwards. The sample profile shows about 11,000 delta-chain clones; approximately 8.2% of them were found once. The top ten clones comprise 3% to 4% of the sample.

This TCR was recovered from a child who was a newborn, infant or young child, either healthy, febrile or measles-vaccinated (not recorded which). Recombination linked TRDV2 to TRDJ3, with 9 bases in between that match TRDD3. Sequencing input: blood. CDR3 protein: CACDTVSVLGDRGDSWDTRQMFF. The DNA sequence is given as TGTGCCTGTGACACCGTAAGCGTACTGGGGGACCGAGGCGACTCCTGGGACACCCGACAGATGTTTTTC.